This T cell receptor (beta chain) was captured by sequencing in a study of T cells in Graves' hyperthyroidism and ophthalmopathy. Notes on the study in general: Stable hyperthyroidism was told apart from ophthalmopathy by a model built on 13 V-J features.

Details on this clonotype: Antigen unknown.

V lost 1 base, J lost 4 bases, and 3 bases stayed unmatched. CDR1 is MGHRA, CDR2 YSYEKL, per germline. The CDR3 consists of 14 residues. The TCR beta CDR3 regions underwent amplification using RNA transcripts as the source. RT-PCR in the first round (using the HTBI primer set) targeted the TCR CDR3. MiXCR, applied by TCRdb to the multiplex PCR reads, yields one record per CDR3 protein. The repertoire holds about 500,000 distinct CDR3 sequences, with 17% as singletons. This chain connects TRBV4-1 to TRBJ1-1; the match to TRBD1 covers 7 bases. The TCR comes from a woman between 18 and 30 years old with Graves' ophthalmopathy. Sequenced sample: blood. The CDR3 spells CASSQANRGTEAFF. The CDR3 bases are TGCGCCAGCAGCCAAGCTAACAGGGGCACTGAAGCTTTCTTT.